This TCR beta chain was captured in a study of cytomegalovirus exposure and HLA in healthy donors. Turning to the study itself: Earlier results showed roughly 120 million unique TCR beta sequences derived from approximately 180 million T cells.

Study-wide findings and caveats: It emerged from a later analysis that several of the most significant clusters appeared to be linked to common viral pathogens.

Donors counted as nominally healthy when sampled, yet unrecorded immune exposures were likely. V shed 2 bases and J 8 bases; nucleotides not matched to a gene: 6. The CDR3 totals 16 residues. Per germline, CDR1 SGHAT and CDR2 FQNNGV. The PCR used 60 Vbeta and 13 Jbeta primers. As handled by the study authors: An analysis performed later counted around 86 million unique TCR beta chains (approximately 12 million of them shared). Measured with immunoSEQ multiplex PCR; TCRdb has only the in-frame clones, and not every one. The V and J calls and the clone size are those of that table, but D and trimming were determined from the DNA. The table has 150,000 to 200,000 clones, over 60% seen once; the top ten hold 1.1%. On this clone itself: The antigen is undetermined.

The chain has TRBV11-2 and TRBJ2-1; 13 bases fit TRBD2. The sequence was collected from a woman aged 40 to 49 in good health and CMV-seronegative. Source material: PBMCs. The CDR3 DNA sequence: TGTGCCAGCAGCTTACAACTAGCGGGAGGGCCGTATGAGCAGTTCTTC. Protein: CASSLQLAGGPYEQFF. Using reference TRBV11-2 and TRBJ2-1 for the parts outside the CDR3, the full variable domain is EAGVAQSPRYKIIEKRQSVAFWCNPISGHATLYWYQQILGQGPKLLIQFQNNGVVDDSQLPKDRFSAERLKGVDSTLKIQPAKLEDSAVYLCASSLQLAGGPYEQFFGPGTRLTVL.